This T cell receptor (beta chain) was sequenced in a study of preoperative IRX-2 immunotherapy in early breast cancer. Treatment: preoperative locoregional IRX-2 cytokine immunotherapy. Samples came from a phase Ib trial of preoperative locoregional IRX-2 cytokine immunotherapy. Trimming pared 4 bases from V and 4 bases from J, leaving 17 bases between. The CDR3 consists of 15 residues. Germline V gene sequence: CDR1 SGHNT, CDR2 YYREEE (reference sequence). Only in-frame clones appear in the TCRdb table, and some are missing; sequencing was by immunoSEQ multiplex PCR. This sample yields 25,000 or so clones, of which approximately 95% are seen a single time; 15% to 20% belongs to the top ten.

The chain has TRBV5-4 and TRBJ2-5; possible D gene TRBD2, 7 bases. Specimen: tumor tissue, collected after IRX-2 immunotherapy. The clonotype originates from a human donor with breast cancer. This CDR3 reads CASSPPGGRGETQYF. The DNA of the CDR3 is TGTGCCAGCAGCCCCCCGGGGGGCCGAGGAGAGACCCAGTACTTC.